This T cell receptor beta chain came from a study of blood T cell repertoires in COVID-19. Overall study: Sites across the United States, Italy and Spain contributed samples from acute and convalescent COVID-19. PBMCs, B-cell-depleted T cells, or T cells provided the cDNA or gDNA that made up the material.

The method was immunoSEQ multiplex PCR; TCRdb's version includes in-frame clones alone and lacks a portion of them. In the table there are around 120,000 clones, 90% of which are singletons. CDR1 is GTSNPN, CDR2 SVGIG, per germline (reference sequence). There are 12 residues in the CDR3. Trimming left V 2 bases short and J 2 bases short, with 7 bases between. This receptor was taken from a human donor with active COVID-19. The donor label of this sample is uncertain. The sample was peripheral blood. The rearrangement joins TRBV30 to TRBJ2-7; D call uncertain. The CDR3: CAWSTLPYEQYF. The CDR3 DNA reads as TGTGCCTGGAGTACTCTCCCCTACGAGCAGTACTTC.